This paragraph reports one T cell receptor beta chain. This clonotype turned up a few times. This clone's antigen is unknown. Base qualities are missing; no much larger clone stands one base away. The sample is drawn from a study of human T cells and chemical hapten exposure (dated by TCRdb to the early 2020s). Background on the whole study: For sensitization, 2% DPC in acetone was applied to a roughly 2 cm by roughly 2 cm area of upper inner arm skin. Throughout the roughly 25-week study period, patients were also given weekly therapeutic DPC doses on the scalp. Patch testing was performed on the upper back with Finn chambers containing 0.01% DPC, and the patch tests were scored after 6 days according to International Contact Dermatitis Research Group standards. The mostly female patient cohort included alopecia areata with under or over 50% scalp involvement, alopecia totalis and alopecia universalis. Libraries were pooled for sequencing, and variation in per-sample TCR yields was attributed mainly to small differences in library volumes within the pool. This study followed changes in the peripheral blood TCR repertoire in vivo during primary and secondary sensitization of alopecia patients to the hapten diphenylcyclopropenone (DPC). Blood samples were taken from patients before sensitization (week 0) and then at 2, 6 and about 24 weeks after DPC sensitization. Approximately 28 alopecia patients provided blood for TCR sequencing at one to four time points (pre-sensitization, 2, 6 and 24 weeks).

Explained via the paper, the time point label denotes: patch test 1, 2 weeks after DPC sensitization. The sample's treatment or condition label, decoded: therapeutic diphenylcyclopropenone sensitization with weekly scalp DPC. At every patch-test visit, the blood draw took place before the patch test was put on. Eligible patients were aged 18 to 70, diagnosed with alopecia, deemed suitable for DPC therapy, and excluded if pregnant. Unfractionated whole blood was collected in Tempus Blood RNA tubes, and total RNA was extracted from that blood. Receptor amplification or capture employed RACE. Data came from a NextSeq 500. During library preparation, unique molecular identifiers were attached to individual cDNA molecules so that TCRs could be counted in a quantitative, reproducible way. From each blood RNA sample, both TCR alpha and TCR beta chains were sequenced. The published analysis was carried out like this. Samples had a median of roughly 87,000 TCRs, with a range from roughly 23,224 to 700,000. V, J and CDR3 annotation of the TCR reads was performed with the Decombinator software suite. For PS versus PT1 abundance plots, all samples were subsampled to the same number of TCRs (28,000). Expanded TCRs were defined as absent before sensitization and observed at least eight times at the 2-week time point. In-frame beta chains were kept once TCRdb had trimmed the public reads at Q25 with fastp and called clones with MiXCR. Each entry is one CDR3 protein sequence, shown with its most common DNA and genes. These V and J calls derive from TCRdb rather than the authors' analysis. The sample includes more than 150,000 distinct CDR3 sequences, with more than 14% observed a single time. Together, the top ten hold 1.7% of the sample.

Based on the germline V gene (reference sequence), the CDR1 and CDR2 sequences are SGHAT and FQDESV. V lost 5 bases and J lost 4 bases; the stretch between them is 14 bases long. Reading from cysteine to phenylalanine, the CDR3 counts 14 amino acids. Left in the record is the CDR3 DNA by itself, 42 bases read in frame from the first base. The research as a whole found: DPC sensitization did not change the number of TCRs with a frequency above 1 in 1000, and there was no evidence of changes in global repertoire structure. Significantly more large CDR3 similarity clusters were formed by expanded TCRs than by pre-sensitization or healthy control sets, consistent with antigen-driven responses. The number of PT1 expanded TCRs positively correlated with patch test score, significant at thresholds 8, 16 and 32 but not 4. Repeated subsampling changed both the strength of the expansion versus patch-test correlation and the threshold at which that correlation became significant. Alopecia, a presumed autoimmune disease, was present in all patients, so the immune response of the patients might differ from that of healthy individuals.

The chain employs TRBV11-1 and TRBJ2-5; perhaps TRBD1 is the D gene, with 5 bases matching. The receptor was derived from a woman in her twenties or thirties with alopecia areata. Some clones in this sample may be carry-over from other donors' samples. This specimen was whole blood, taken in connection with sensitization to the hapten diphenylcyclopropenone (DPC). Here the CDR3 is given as CASSPLGALETQYF. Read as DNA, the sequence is TGTGCCAGCAGCCCCCTAGGGGCCTTAGAGACCCAGTACTTC.